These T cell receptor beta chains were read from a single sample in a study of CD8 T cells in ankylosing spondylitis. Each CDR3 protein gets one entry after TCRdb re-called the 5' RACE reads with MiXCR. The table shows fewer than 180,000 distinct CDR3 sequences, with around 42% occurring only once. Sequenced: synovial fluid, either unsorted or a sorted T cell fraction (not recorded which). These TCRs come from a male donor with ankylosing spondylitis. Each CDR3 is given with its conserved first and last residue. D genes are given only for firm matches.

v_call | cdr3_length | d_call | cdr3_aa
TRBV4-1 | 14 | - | CASRSGRRNAEQFF
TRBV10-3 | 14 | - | CAISAVGHAGELFF
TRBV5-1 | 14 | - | CASSLLDRGNEQFF
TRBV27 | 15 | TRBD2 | CASSSRLAGYNEQFF
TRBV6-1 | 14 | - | CASTNGRGNQPQHF
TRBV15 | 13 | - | CATSRDVNTEAFF
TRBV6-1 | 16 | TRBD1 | CASILQSGTGADTQYF
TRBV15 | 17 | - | CATSRATLISGANVLTF
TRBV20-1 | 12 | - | CSLLIKYNEQFF
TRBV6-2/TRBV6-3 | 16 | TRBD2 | CASRSHLAGGQEEQFF
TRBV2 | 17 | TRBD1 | CASSEWGQGAYSYEQYF
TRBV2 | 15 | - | CASSENRGGYNEQFF
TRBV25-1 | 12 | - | CASSGTSYEQYF
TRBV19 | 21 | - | CASSSRLSAGELGQKLYGYTF
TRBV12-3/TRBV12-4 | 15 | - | CASSVGTSVWNTIYF
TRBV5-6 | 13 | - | CASAGAGNTEAFF
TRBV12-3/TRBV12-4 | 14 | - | CASSLYRVTYGYTF
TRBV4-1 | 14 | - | CASSQAQGRTEAFF
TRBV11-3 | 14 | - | CASSLTGWQETQYF
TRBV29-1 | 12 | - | CSVSPSLNEQFF
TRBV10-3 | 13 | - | CAISEGDYNEQFF
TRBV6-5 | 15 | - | CASSYSPGVDTEAFF
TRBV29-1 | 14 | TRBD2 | CSVLERGAYNEQFF
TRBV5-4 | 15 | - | CASSSPADSYNEQFF
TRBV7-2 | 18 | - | CASSLAGFRRPSTDTQYF
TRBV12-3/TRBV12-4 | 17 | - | CASSPLMTWGFTDTQYF
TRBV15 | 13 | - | CATSRLGSSEQYF
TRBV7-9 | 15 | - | CASSAWDFMTDTQYF
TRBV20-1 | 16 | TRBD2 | CSARDPAGVNTGELFF
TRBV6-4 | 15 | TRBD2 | CASTSTSDSYNEQFF
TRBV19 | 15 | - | CASSIGFPFTDTQYF
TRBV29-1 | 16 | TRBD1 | CSVGWTGGFHNSPLHF
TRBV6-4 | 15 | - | CASGFSGSSYNEQFF
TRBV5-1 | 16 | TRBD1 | CASSLVWTGKTDTQYF
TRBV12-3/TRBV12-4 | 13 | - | CASTPWATYEQFF
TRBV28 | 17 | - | CASSLGSWVMANEKLFF
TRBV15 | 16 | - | CATSRVSPAPPYEQYF
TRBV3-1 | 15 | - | CASSQDLRAAETQYF
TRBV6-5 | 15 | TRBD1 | CASSYSGQGASGYTF
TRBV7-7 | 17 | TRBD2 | CASSEGLAGANTGELFF
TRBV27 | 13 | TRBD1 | CASSYRGSYEQYF
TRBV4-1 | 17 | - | CASSQDPWGIANYGYTF
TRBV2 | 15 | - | CASSEIWGWSYEQYF
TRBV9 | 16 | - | CASSRAVRGGNEKLFF
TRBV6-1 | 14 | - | CASTEGPGLGPQHF
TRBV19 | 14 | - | CASSVPGLQNEQFF
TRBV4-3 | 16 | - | CASSQGTDAVQETQYF
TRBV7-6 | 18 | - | CASSLKGRAVYAPYEQYF
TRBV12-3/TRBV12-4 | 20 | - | CASSFESKKPGPNLYNEQFF